This T cell receptor (beta chain) was captured by sequencing in a study of blood T cell repertoires in COVID-19. Germline lookup yields CDR1 SQVTM and CDR2 ANQGSEA. The CDR3 spans 13 residues. To note about this clone: The germline gene is not matched at one end of the junction; a read error may be the cause.

TCRdb keeps only in-frame clones here, not all; method: immunoSEQ multiplex PCR. This table holds around 400,000 clones, about four fifths found once. The chain couples TRBV29-1 to TRBJ1-2; D is unresolved. The sample consisted of PBMCs or T cells enriched from blood (not recorded which). This clonotype was sampled from a woman in her forties or fifties who had recovered from COVID-19. The CDR3 region has the DNA TGCAGCTTTGATAAAGGCCCCGGGTTGGGCTACACCTTC. Residues: CSFDKGPGLGYTF.